These 32 T cell receptor beta chains originate from one sample sequenced in a study of blood T cell repertoires in COVID-19. Some clones are missing from TCRdb's copy, which holds only in-frame ones; the method was immunoSEQ multiplex PCR. The sample includes 150,000 to 200,000 clones, around 83% of them seen just once. Sequencing was performed on PBMCs or T cells enriched from blood (not recorded which). All receptors come from a woman in her twenties or thirties who had been exposed to COVID-19.

In this sample, this clone turned up once. V and J are TRBV4-3 and TRBJ1-2, with a possible D match to TRBD1 (6 bases). The germline V gene has CDR1 LGHNA and CDR2 YSLEER. The CDR3 totals 15 residues. The V and J ends lost 4 bases and 5 bases respectively, with 17 bases between them. CDR3 DNA sequence: TGCGCCAGCAGCCTACACGGGACACAGCATTATGGCTACACCTTC. Translating gives CASSLHGTQHYGYTF.

This chain uses TRBV7-9 with TRBJ1-1; 10 bases are a match to TRBD1. V shed 5 bases, J shed 3 bases, and the junction held 3 bases outside the gene matches. Germline lookup yields CDR1 SEHNR and CDR2 FQNEAQ (reference sequence). The CDR3 spans 14 residues. This CDR3 reads CASSPGTGDTEAFF. The CDR3 DNA reads as TGTGCCAGCAGCCCCGGGACAGGGGACACTGAAGCTTTCTTT.

The chain uses TRBV14 and TRBJ2-3, with D maybe TRBD2 (5 bases). Germline lookup yields CDR1 SGHDN and CDR2 FVKESK. Trimming stripped 0 bases from V and 1 base from J, with 11 bases between. CDR3 length equals 16 residues. CDR3 nucleotides: TGTGCCAGCAGCCAAGATGCAGGACTTCGCACAGATACGCAGTATTTT. Translation gives CASSQDAGLRTDTQYF.

The chain joins TRBV6-2 or TRBV6-3 to TRBJ2-2, with D perhaps TRBD2 (5 bases). CDR1 MNHEY and CDR2 SVGEGT come from the germline V gene. The CDR3 runs to 15 residues. Trimming cost V 1 base and J 4 bases, with 10 bases left between them. CDR3 DNA: TGTGCCAGCAGTTACTATCTAGCAGGCACCGGGGAGCTGTTTTTT. Translation gives CASSYYLAGTGELFF.

This chain uses TRBV4-1 with TRBJ1-6, with D perhaps TRBD1 (6 bases). The CDR3 contains 11 residues. Germline V CDR1 and CDR2: MGHRA, YSYEKL. V lost 5 bases and J lost 14, with 10 bases in between. The chain's CDR3 is CASSKGDTLHF. In nucleotides, the CDR3 is TGCGCCAGCAGCAAGGGGGACACCCTCCACTTT.

The V call is TRBV4-2, the J call TRBJ2-6, with D possibly being TRBD1 (6 bases). Germline CDR1 reads LGHNA; CDR2 reads YNFKEQ. V lost 3 bases and J 0 bases, leaving 9 bases between the germline ends. The CDR3 is 16 amino acids. The CDR3 here is CASSHGQSSGANVLTF. The CDR3 DNA reads TGTGCCAGCAGCCATGGACAGTCCTCTGGGGCCAACGTCCTGACTTTC.

V usage is TRBV2 and J usage is TRBJ2-6, with 11 bases that match TRBD1. CDR1 is SNHLY and CDR2 is FYNNEI in the germline V gene. The CDR3 runs 17 residues. Trimming at V came to 8 bases and at J to 0 bases, leaving 6 bases not matched to a gene. CDR3 nucleotides: TGTGCCAGCCCAAGGACAGGGGGCCCCTCTGGGGCCAACGTCCTGACTTTC. Its protein product is CASPRTGGPSGANVLTF.

The chain combines TRBV5-4 with TRBJ1-3; D perhaps matches TRBD1 (5 bases). CDR3 size: 16 residues. Trimming stripped 0 bases from V and 4 bases from J, with 14 bases between. CDR1 and CDR2 (germline): SGHNT, YYREEE (reference sequence). The CDR3 DNA is TGTGCCAGCAGCTTGGCCGGGCAGGGCCCCGGAAACACCATATATTTT. Translating it yields CASSLAGQGPGNTIYF.

The CDR3 spells CASSIVRQQGVYEQYF. CDR3 sequence (DNA): TGTGCCAGTAGTATAGTCCGCCAACAGGGGGTCTACGAGCAGTACTTC. V usage is TRBV19 and J usage is TRBJ2-7, with TRBD1 identical over 8 bases. Germline CDR1 LNHDA, CDR2 SQIVND (reference sequence). The V gene end was trimmed by 1 base and the J gene end by 3 bases; junction bases not matched to a gene: 8. The CDR3 contains 16 residues. The entire variable domain, with the rest obtained from reference TRBV19 and TRBJ2-7, is as follows: DGGITQSPKYLFRKEGQNVTLSCEQNLNHDAMYWYRQDPGQGLRLIYYSQIVNDFQKGDIAEGYSVSREKKESFPLTVTSAQKNPTAFYLCASSIVRQQGVYEQYFGPGTRLTVT.

V gene TRBV7-9 combines with J gene TRBJ1-1; TRBD1 aligns across 8 bases. Trimming took 3 bases from V and 10 from J; bases not matched to a gene: 10. Germline lookup yields CDR1 SEHNR and CDR2 FQNEAQ (reference sequence). There are 14 residues in the CDR3. The CDR3 DNA is TGTGCCAGCAGCTTCAAAAGGACAGGGACGAGAGCTTTCTTT. This translates into CASSFKRTGTRAFF.

The chain has TRBV4-1 and TRBJ2-4, with 8 bases lining up with TRBD2. Germline trimming cut 2 bases from V and 4 bases from J; bases unmatched to any gene: 13. The CDR3 is 18 amino acids. CDR1 and CDR2 from the germline V gene are MGHRA and YSYEKL. The CDR3 DNA reads as TGCGCCAGCAGCCAAAGCGGCTCCGGGGGGGGCCGGAAAAACATTCAGTACTTC. Protein sequence: CASSQSGSGGGRKNIQYF.

This chain uses TRBV20-1 with TRBJ2-5; 9 positions agree with TRBD2. Germline V gene data show CDR1 as DFQATT and CDR2 as SNEGSKA (reference sequence). This CDR3 spans 17 amino acids. After removal of 3 bases from V and 5 bases from J, the junction contained 16 bases not matched to a gene. The CDR3 here is CSASRLAGQGTSETQYF. In DNA form, the CDR3 reads TGCAGTGCTAGTAGGCTAGCGGGGCAGGGTACTAGCGAGACCCAGTACTTC.

The chain has TRBV30 and TRBJ1-2, with D possibly TRBD1 on 5 matching bases. Germline CDR1 reads GTSNPN; CDR2 reads SVGIG (reference sequence). This CDR3 is built from 11 residues. Trimming took 7 bases from V and 6 from J, leaving 12 bases between them. The CDR3 bases are TGTGCCTCTTGGAGGGGCGATGGCTACACCTTC. Its protein product is CASWRGDGYTF.

The chain employs TRBV3-1 (or the pseudogene TRBV3-2) and TRBJ1-2; D is possibly TRBD1 (6 bases). Germline V gene lookup returns CDR1 LGHDT and CDR2 YNNKEL (reference sequence). This CDR3 spans 12 amino acids. With 4 bases removed from V and 6 bases from J, the gap between germline ends came to 9 bases. The CDR3 bases are TGTGCCAGCAGCCCTCAGGGGCATGGCTACACCTTC. Translation: CASSPQGHGYTF.

The rearrangement uses TRBV15 and TRBJ2-1; D perhaps matches TRBD2 (5 bases). Germline-derived CDR1 and CDR2 are LNHNV and YYDKDF (reference sequence). With 5 bases removed from V and 3 bases from J, the gap between germline ends came to 11 bases. The CDR3 runs to 14 residues. CDR3: CATSSSGNYNEQFF. CDR3 sequence (DNA): TGTGCCACCAGCTCCTCCGGGAACTACAATGAGCAGTTCTTC.

This clone was counted ten times or more. The V call is TRBV6-2 or TRBV6-3, the J call TRBJ2-1; TRBD1 matches 10 bases. CDR3 size: 15 residues. Germline CDR1 is MNHEY and CDR2 is SVGEGT. V was pared by 4 bases and J by 3 bases, with 3 bases of the junction left unmatched. CDR3 loop: CASSSGQGGYNEQFF. The DNA for the CDR3 is TGTGCCAGCAGTTCCGGACAGGGGGGCTACAATGAGCAGTTCTTC.

CDR3 sequence reads: CASSRDSSRNTIYF. In nucleotides, the CDR3 is TGTGCCAGTAGTAGGGACAGTTCTCGAAACACCATATATTTT. The J gene is TRBJ1-3, the V gene TRBV19; 7 bases agree with TRBD1. With 4 bases clipped from V and 5 bases from J, the junction kept 5 bases outside the gene matches. The CDR3 runs to 14 residues. Germline V gene data show CDR1 as LNHDA and CDR2 as SQIVND (reference sequence).

This rearrangement joins TRBV5-4 to TRBJ2-3, with 9 bases fitting TRBD2. CDR1 is SGHNT and CDR2 is YYREEE in the germline V gene (reference sequence). This CDR3 comprises 14 residues. V lost 0 bases and J lost 4; bases outside the gene matches: 0. For the CDR3, the DNA is TGTGCCAGCAGCTTGGGCGGGGGGGCAGATACGCAGTATTTT. Amino acid sequence: CASSLGGGADTQYF.

The CDR3 DNA reads TGTGCTAGTGGTCTTTCGACAGGGAACTATGGCTACACCTTC. Its translation is CASGLSTGNYGYTF. The V gene is TRBV12-5, the J gene TRBJ1-2, with 7 bases fitting TRBD1. The V gene's germline CDR1 is LGHNT and CDR2 FRNRAP. Unmatched junction bases numbered 5, after V lost 5 bases and J lost 2 bases. CDR3 length: 14 residues.

The chain is built from TRBV7-9 and TRBJ1-1; 7 bases map to TRBD1. The CDR3 has 16 amino acids. In germline, CDR1 is SEHNR, CDR2 FQNEAQ (reference sequence). After removal of 3 bases from V and 0 bases from J, the junction contained 7 bases not matched to a gene. The CDR3 region has the DNA TGTGCCAGCAGCTTTGGAGGGGGCTCTATGAACACTGAAGCTTTCTTT. Protein: CASSFGGGSMNTEAFF. The complete variable domain, with remaining parts taken from reference TRBV7-9 and TRBJ1-1, reads DTGVSQNPRHKITKRGQNVTFRCDPISEHNRLYWYRQTLGQGPEFLTYFQNEAQLEKSRLLSDRFSAERPKGSFSTLEIQRTEQGDSAMYLCASSFGGGSMNTEAFFGQGTRLTVV.

J is TRBJ1-1 and V is TRBV7-9; TRBD1 matches at 9 bases. V was pared by 6 bases and J by 4 bases, with 6 bases of the junction left unmatched. This CDR3 spans 14 amino acids. Germline V gives CDR1 SEHNR, CDR2 FQNEAQ (reference sequence). CDR3 bases: TGTGCCAGCAGTTGGGACAGGGTCATCACTGAAGCTTTCTTT. Translation: CASSWDRVITEAFF.

The chain recombines TRBV12-5 with TRBJ2-7; D is unresolved. The CDR3 totals 12 residues. With 6 bases removed from V and 6 bases from J, the gap between germline ends came to 12 bases. Per germline, CDR1 LGHNT and CDR2 FRNRAP. CDR3 amino acids: CASGPKRAEQYF. CDR3 sequence (DNA): TGTGCTAGTGGCCCTAAGCGCGCCGAGCAGTACTTC.

V and J are TRBV6-2 or TRBV6-3 and TRBJ1-1; D might be TRBD1 (6 bases). The CDR3 runs 14 residues. Per germline, CDR1 MNHEY and CDR2 SVGEGT. V lost 3 bases and J lost 2, with 10 bases in between. In nucleotides, the CDR3 is TGTGCCAGCAGTTATAGCAGGGGCAACACTGAAGCTTTCTTT. It encodes CASSYSRGNTEAFF.

The chain links TRBV19 to TRBJ1-6; 7 bases agree with TRBD1. Trimming took 1 base from V and 10 from J; bases not matched to a gene: 4. There are 14 residues in the CDR3. In germline, CDR1 is LNHDA, CDR2 SQIVND (reference sequence). The CDR3 spells CASSIAGGLSPLHF. CDR3 nucleotides: TGTGCCAGTAGTATAGCAGGGGGTCTATCACCCCTCCACTTT.

The chain couples TRBV27 to TRBJ2-2, with a weak D call TRBD1 (5 bases). The germline V gene has CDR1 MNHEY and CDR2 SMNVEV (reference sequence). CDR3 length: 22 amino acids. Trimming removed 3 bases at V and 7 bases at J, with 36 bases between. CDR3 residues: CASSLYGHLAPTATSTVGELFF. CDR3 coding DNA: TGTGCCAGCAGTTTGTACGGACACCTGGCACCGACAGCTACAAGCACCGTCGGGGAGCTGTTTTTT.

The V gene is TRBV11-2, the J gene TRBJ1-3, with D possibly matching TRBD1 (5 bases). Germline CDR1 is SGHAT and CDR2 is FQNNGV. The CDR3 contains 15 residues. V lost 5 bases and J lost 0, with 11 bases in between. The DNA for the CDR3 is TGTGCCAGCAGCACAACAGGAATCTCTGGAAACACCATATATTTT. Translated, it gives CASSTTGISGNTIYF.

The genes are TRBV7-9 and TRBJ2-7; D gene uncertain. V was trimmed by 0 bases and J by 1 base, leaving 4 bases between them. Germline V gene data show CDR1 as SEHNR and CDR2 as FQNEAQ (reference sequence). The CDR3 contains 13 residues. CDR3 bases: TGTGCCAGCAGCTTAGCGCGGTCCTACGAGCAGTACTTC. It is translated as CASSLARSYEQYF.

The chain uses TRBV7-8 and TRBJ2-3; D is unclear. CDR3 size: 13 residues. Germline values: CDR1 SGHVS, CDR2 FQNEAQ. Deletions cut 1 base from V and 10 bases from J, with 12 bases between. In DNA, the CDR3 is TGTGCCAGCAGCTTAGAGACCCGCAGGCCGCAGTATTTT. Its translation is CASSLETRRPQYF.

This chain uses TRBV19 with TRBJ2-5, with D tentatively TRBD1 (5 bases). V was cut by 4 bases and J by 4 bases, with 19 bases left in between. In germline, CDR1 is LNHDA, CDR2 SQIVND (reference sequence). This CDR3 is 16 amino acids long. CDR3 region: CASSTLVGPSAETQYF. CDR3 coding DNA: TGTGCCAGTAGTACCCTTGTGGGGCCGTCTGCAGAGACCCAGTACTTC.

Only a few counts were recorded for this clone. This CDR3 is CASSETSGGLDTQYF. The CDR3 DNA reads as TGTGCCAGCAGCGAGACTAGCGGGGGTCTAGATACGCAGTATTTT. The rearrangement joins TRBV9 to TRBJ2-3, with TRBD2 matching 12 bases. J gave up 5 bases and V 3 bases, and 4 bases lay outside the gene matches. This CDR3 region has 15 residues. CDR1 and CDR2 from the germline V gene are SGDLS and YYNGEE.

This chain connects TRBV5-1 to TRBJ1-1, with a tentative D call TRBD1 (6 bases). This CDR3 spans 16 amino acids. V was shortened by 8 bases and J by 0 bases, with 20 bases between the two germline ends. Per germline, CDR1 SGHRS and CDR2 YFSETQ. The CDR3: CARGVADRTMNTEAFF. As DNA, the CDR3 is TGCGCCAGAGGGGTGGCGGACAGAACCATGAACACTGAAGCTTTCTTT.

This chain connects TRBV2 to TRBJ1-6, with TRBD1 matching over 8 bases. Germline CDR1 SNHLY, CDR2 FYNNEI. The CDR3 is 15 amino acids. Losses at the gene ends were 7 bases for V and 7 bases for J; bases not matched to a gene: 9. CDR3 bases: TGTGCCAGCAAGGAGGCAGGGGGCCCCAATTCACCCCTCCACTTT. This translates into CASKEAGGPNSPLHF.